These 15 T cell receptor beta chains were sequenced from one sample in a study of blood T cell repertoires in COVID-19. Produced via immunoSEQ multiplex PCR; TCRdb's table is partial and in-frame only. Of roughly 170,000 clones listed, about 86% are singletons. Sequencing input: peripheral blood. The receptor set was obtained from a woman in her seventies with COVID-19, enrolled during active disease.

The chain is built from TRBV2 and TRBJ2-7; TRBD1 matches 10 bases. The germline CDR1 and CDR2 sequences are SNHLY and FYNNEI. Trimming at V came to 6 bases and at J to 5 bases, leaving 1 base not matched to a gene. The CDR3 sequence is 12 residues long. CDR3 loop: CASRGQGDEQYF. Written as DNA, the CDR3 is TGTGCCAGCAGAGGACAGGGGGACGAGCAGTACTTC.

The chain links TRBV28 to TRBJ1-2; a possible D gene is TRBD1 (5 bases). This CDR3 comprises 14 residues. Trimming removed 3 bases from V and 0 bases from J, with 8 bases in between. Germline CDR1 MDHEN, CDR2 SYDVKM. The CDR3 here is CASSFRVANYGYTF. The DNA for the CDR3 is TGTGCCAGCAGTTTCAGGGTAGCTAACTATGGCTACACCTTC.

Here the CDR3 DNA reads TGTGCCAGCAGTCCATACGGACAGGATCGGTCCTACAATGAGCAGTTCTTC. As protein: CASSPYGQDRSYNEQFF. The chain is built from TRBV28 and TRBJ2-1; TRBD1 matches at 7 bases. CDR1 and CDR2 from the germline V gene are MDHEN and SYDVKM. This CDR3 contains 17 residues. Unmatched junction bases numbered 11, after V lost 5 bases and J lost 1 base.

The chain joins TRBV19 to TRBJ1-6, with 11 bases aligning to TRBD1. After removal of 7 bases from V and 8 bases from J, the junction contained 7 bases not matched to a gene. The CDR3 contains 15 residues. Germline CDR1 LNHDA, CDR2 SQIVND (reference sequence). The CDR3 DNA follows: TGTGCCAGTACCCTCCGGGACAGGGGGGATTCACCCCTCCACTTT. Translating gives CASTLRDRGDSPLHF.

This chain links TRBV19 with TRBJ2-5; no reliable D call. Trimming cost V 3 bases and J 3 bases, with 8 bases left between them. This CDR3 is 13 amino acids long. Germline CDR1 reads LNHDA; CDR2 reads SQIVND (reference sequence). CDR3 in DNA: TGTGCCAGTAGTATTGGCCGGGAAGAGACCCAGTACTTC. Translation: CASSIGREETQYF. Together with reference TRBV19 and TRBJ2-5, the CDR3 gives the full variable domain: DGGITQSPKYLFRKEGQNVTLSCEQNLNHDAMYWYRQDPGQGLRLIYYSQIVNDFQKGDIAEGYSVSREKKESFPLTVTSAQKNPTAFYLCASSIGREETQYFGPGTRLLVL.

This chain joins TRBV5-1 and TRBJ2-4; D not certain. The CDR3 is 13 amino acids. Germline loops: CDR1 SGHRS, CDR2 YFSETQ. The V end was cut by 1 base, the J end by 6 bases, with 8 bases between. The CDR3 sequence: CASSLWQINIQYF. For the CDR3, the DNA is TGCGCCAGCAGCTTGTGGCAGATAAACATTCAGTACTTC.

The chain couples TRBV5-4 to TRBJ2-2, with TRBD2 as a possible D gene (5 bases). The CDR3 runs to 15 residues. Germline V lookup: CDR1 SGHNT, CDR2 YYREEE (reference sequence). V was cut by 2 bases and J by 5 bases, with 13 bases left in between. CDR3 sequence reads: CASSFGSVGTGELFF. The CDR3 DNA is TGTGCCAGCAGCTTTGGTAGCGTGGGTACCGGGGAGCTGTTTTTT. The full variable domain, with the rest looked up from reference TRBV5-4 and TRBJ2-2, is ETGVTQSPTHLIKTRGQQVTLRCSSQSGHNTVSWYQQALGQGPQFIFQYYREEENGRGNFPPRFSGLQFPNYSSELNVNALELDDSALYLCASSFGSVGTGELFFGEGSRLTVL.

This chain uses TRBV28 with TRBJ1-4, with TRBD1 identical over 7 bases. Germline V gene sequence: CDR1 MDHEN, CDR2 SYDVKM. Trimming took 10 bases from V and 6 from J; bases not matched to a gene: 11. This CDR3 comprises 14 residues. The CDR3: CAIGTAQGHEKLFF. CDR3 nucleotides: TGTGCCATCGGGACAGCCCAAGGACATGAAAAACTGTTTTTT.

V gene TRBV13 combines with J gene TRBJ2-2, with TRBD2 identical over 11 bases. With 5 bases clipped from V and 4 bases from J, the junction kept 9 bases outside the gene matches. CDR3 size: 17 residues. Germline V gives CDR1 PRHDT, CDR2 FYEKMQ (reference sequence). The CDR3 reads CASSLHTSGSGTGELFF. The CDR3 DNA follows: TGTGCCAGCAGCCTCCATACTAGCGGGAGTGGCACCGGGGAGCTGTTTTTT.

The chain carries TRBV27 and TRBJ1-4; D may be TRBD1 (6 bases). This CDR3 has 15 amino acids. Germline V gene lookup returns CDR1 MNHEY and CDR2 SMNVEV (reference sequence). Trimming stripped 8 bases from V and 8 bases from J, with 21 bases between. Written as DNA, the CDR3 is TGTGCCAGCTCCCGGGGGGGCGCCGGAGACGAAAAACTGTTTTTT. Protein: CASSRGGAGDEKLFF.

The chain couples TRBV30 to TRBJ2-7; 8 nucleotides line up with TRBD1. Unmatched junction bases numbered 8, after V lost 4 bases and J lost 0 bases. Germline V gene lookup returns CDR1 GTSNPN and CDR2 SVGIG (reference sequence). The CDR3 is 15 amino acids. For the CDR3, the DNA is TGTGCCTGGACGCTTATGGGACAGGTCTCCTACGAGCAGTACTTC. This encodes CAWTLMGQVSYEQYF.

The chain carries TRBV19 and TRBJ1-2; 7 bases are shared with TRBD1. Germline V gives CDR1 LNHDA, CDR2 SQIVND (reference sequence). V was clipped by 11 bases and J by 7 bases; unmatched bases: 13. This CDR3 comprises 13 residues. CDR3 in amino acids: CAVGRSTGLGYTF. DNA for the CDR3: TGTGCCGTCGGCCGGTCGACAGGGCTTGGCTACACCTTC.

This chain uses TRBV9 with TRBJ1-2; D is uncertain. V lost 3 bases, J lost 6 bases, and 12 bases lay in between. Germline-derived CDR1 and CDR2 are SGDLS and YYNGEE. The CDR3 contains 13 residues. Here the CDR3 reads CASSGEAGHGYTF. The CDR3 coding sequence is TGTGCCAGCAGCGGCGAGGCGGGTCATGGCTACACCTTC. The whole variable domain, filled in from reference TRBV9 and TRBJ1-2, reads DSGVTQTPKHLITATGQRVTLRCSPRSGDLSVYWYQQSLDQGLQFLIQYYNGEERAKGNILERFSAQQFPDLHSELNLSSLELGDSALYFCASSGEAGHGYTFGSGTRLTVV.

This rearrangement joins TRBV23-1 to TRBJ2-7, with D maybe TRBD1 (6 bases). TRBV23-1 is annotated as an ORF whose role is uncertain. The V gene lost 4 bases and the J gene lost 0 bases, with 16 bases spanning the gap. The CDR3 is made up of 16 amino acids. The CDR3 DNA is TGCGCCAGCAGTCCCCACCGGACAGCAAGCTCCTACGAGCAGTACTTC. Amino acid sequence: CASSPHRTASSYEQYF.

The gene calls are TRBV11-3 and TRBJ1-2, with D tentatively TRBD1 (5 bases). CDR3 size: 16 residues. V lost 4 bases and J 2 bases, leaving 17 bases between the germline ends. Germline loops: CDR1 SGHNT, CDR2 YENEEA. CDR3 in amino acids: CASSYLTVCSNYGYTF. CDR3 bases: TGTGCCAGCAGCTATCTGACAGTTTGCTCGAACTATGGCTACACCTTC.